Below are 23 T cell receptor beta chains sequenced from a single sample in a study of blood T cell repertoires in COVID-19. Repertoires were generated with immunoSEQ multiplex PCR, while TCRdb's copy carries only in-frame clones and drops some. The data hold tens of thousands of clones, with approximately 89% observed a single time. The sequenced material came from peripheral blood. Receptors were obtained from a man aged 60 to 69 with acute or convalescent COVID-19.

V is TRBV5-8 and J is TRBJ2-2; a weak D match, TRBD1 (6 bases). With 1 base removed from V and 0 bases from J, the gap between germline ends came to 16 bases. From germline, CDR1 is SGHTS and CDR2 YDEGEE. This CDR3 has 18 residues. The CDR3 DNA follows: TGTGCCAGCAGCTTGTTTCAGGGGACAACGACGAACACCGGGGAGCTGTTTTTT. Translated, it gives CASSLFQGTTTNTGELFF.

The V gene is TRBV7-9, the J gene TRBJ1-6; the D gene is possibly TRBD1 (5 bases). Looked up from germline, CDR1 is SEHNR and CDR2 is FQNEAQ (reference sequence). With 3 bases removed from V and 0 bases from J, the gap between germline ends came to 6 bases. The CDR3 totals 15 residues. The CDR3, as DNA: TGTGCCAGCAGCTTTCAGGGCTCCTATAATTCACCCCTCCACTTT. Translation: CASSFQGSYNSPLHF.

The chain recombines TRBV27 with TRBJ2-5, with D maybe TRBD1 (6 bases). CDR3 size: 11 residues. V gave up 9 bases and J gave up 5 bases, with 10 bases separating them. Germline-derived CDR1 and CDR2 are MNHEY and SMNVEV (reference sequence). The CDR3 DNA reads TGTGCCAGTAGACAGGCGGAGACCCAGTACTTC. Translated: CASRQAETQYF.

V is TRBV5-4 and J is TRBJ2-7, with TRBD1 matching over 8 bases. The germline CDR1 and CDR2 sequences are SGHNT and YYREEE (reference sequence). After removal of 0 bases from V and 6 bases from J, the junction contained 5 bases not matched to a gene. CDR3 size: 14 residues. CDR3 sequence: CASSLERDRGEQYF. The CDR3 DNA is TGTGCCAGCAGCTTGGAACGTGACAGGGGCGAGCAGTACTTC. Complete variable domain (other parts from reference TRBV5-4 and TRBJ2-7): ETGVTQSPTHLIKTRGQQVTLRCSSQSGHNTVSWYQQALGQGPQFIFQYYREEENGRGNFPPRFSGLQFPNYSSELNVNALELDDSALYLCASSLERDRGEQYFGPGTRLTVT.

The gene calls are TRBV2 and TRBJ2-7, with 7 nucleotides matching TRBD1. J was trimmed by 3 bases and V by 6 bases; bases with no gene match: 11. Germline V CDR1 and CDR2: SNHLY, FYNNEI. The CDR3 runs to 15 residues. The chain's CDR3 is CASRATGTAFYEQYF. The CDR3 region has the DNA TGTGCCAGCAGAGCCACCGGGACAGCATTCTACGAGCAGTACTTC. Full variable domain (outside the CDR3, taken from reference TRBV2 and TRBJ2-7): EPEVTQTPSHQVTQMGQEVILRCVPISNHLYFYWYRQILGQKVEFLVSFYNNEISEKSEIFDDQFSVERPDGSNFTLKIRSTKLEDSAMYFCASRATGTAFYEQYFGPGTRLTVT.

V gene TRBV28 combines with J gene TRBJ1-1; D is perhaps TRBD1 (6 bases). The CDR3 loop spans 12 amino acids. The ends were cut back, 6 bases at V and 11 bases at J, with 16 bases in the middle. Germline values: CDR1 MDHEN, CDR2 SYDVKM. CDR3 in amino acids: CASSLLRDNAFF. The DNA of the CDR3 is TGTGCCAGCAGCCTCCTTAGGGACAATGCTTTCTTT.

This chain connects TRBV6-6 to TRBJ2-5; the D is unclear. This CDR3 is 11 amino acids long. V was clipped by 7 bases and J by 7 bases, with 10 bases between them. Germline V CDR1 and CDR2: MNHNY, SVGAGI (reference sequence). The CDR3, as DNA: TGTGCCAGCACTTCCGGTGGGACCCAGTACTTC. Translation gives CASTSGGTQYF.

The CDR3 sequence: CASSSRSLTGNEDSPLHF. The CDR3 region has the DNA TGTGCCAGCAGTTCCCGATCTCTCACAGGGAATGAGGATTCACCCCTCCACTTT. This chain joins TRBV28 and TRBJ1-6, with TRBD1 as a possible D gene (6 bases). Per germline, CDR1 MDHEN and CDR2 SYDVKM. V was cut by 4 bases and J by 8 bases, with 24 bases left in between. There are 18 residues in the CDR3.

The chain has TRBV15 and TRBJ2-5; D possibly corresponds to TRBD2 (7 bases). CDR1 is LNHNV and CDR2 is YYDKDF in the germline V gene (reference sequence). The CDR3 is 13 residues long. V dropped 1 base and J dropped 11 bases, with 14 bases sitting between them. As DNA, the CDR3 is TGTGCCACCAGCAGAGGGGGGGGCCGTTCGCAGTACTTC. Translated, it gives CATSRGGGRSQYF.

This clone appeared a few times. The V and J genes are TRBV7-6 and TRBJ2-3, with 7 bases that match TRBD1. With V trimmed by 0 bases and J by 9 bases, 0 bases remained unmatched. This CDR3 region has 12 residues. Germline-derived CDR1 and CDR2 are SGHVS and FNYEAQ. The CDR3 DNA sequence: TGTGCCAGCAGCTTAGCGGACAGGACGCAGTATTTT. Translation gives CASSLADRTQYF.

The chain carries TRBV9 and TRBJ1-6; D perhaps matches TRBD1 (5 bases). Germline CDR1 and CDR2: SGDLS and YYNGEE. The CDR3 has 15 residues. Between the trimmed V and J ends, which lost 0 bases and 10 bases, there was a span of 14 bases. CDR3 protein: CASSVGSQGNSPLHF. In nucleotides, the CDR3 is TGTGCCAGCAGCGTAGGATCTCAGGGAAACTCACCCCTCCACTTT.

To note about this clone: Other DNA variants within this sample encode the same CDR3. This chain links TRBV18 with TRBJ2-5, with TRBD1 as a possible D gene (6 bases). CDR1 is KGHSH and CDR2 is LQKENI in the germline V gene. Between the trimmed V and J ends, which lost 3 bases and 4 bases, there was a span of 9 bases. The CDR3 runs 13 residues. The CDR3 protein is CASSPGQRETQYF. CDR3 coding DNA: TGTGCCAGCTCACCTGGACAGAGAGAGACCCAGTACTTC.

The CDR3 nucleotides are TGTGCCACCCAGACAGACCCCTCTGGGGCCAACGTCCTGACTTTC. Amino acid sequence: CATQTDPSGANVLTF. The chain uses TRBV25-1 and TRBJ2-6, with a possible D match to TRBD1 (5 bases). In germline, CDR1 is MGHDK, CDR2 SYGVNS. This CDR3 spans 15 amino acids. Trimming stripped 10 bases from V and 0 bases from J, with 13 bases between.

The rearrangement joins TRBV24-1 to TRBJ2-3; 8 bases line up with TRBD2. Germline V gives CDR1 KGHDR, CDR2 SFDVKD. The CDR3 contains 16 residues. Trimming removed 4 bases from V and 4 bases from J; junction bases left unmatched: 9. The CDR3: CATSDASSGYSDTQYF. The CDR3 DNA follows: TGTGCCACCAGTGACGCCTCTAGCGGGTACTCAGATACGCAGTATTTT.

This chain links TRBV9 with TRBJ1-2, with TRBD1 matching 7 bases. From germline, CDR1 is SGDLS and CDR2 YYNGEE. The CDR3 length is 13 residues. Unmatched junction bases numbered 8, after V lost 3 bases and J lost 9 bases. The CDR3 here is CASSGGDSLRYTF. The DNA for the CDR3 is TGTGCCAGCAGCGGGGGGGACAGTCTACGCTACACCTTC.

The chain has TRBV18 and TRBJ2-1; the D is unclear. In germline, CDR1 is KGHSH, CDR2 LQKENI. The CDR3 has 16 residues. Trimming left V 3 bases short and J 0 bases short, with 12 bases between. Written as DNA, the CDR3 is TGTGCCAGCTCACCCCCGGGTGTCAGCTCCTACAATGAGCAGTTCTTC. This codes for CASSPPGVSSYNEQFF.

The V call is TRBV3-1 (or the pseudogene TRBV3-2), the J call TRBJ1-1; D unclear. Trimming took off 2 bases at V and 4 bases at J, with 5 bases between the two ends. The CDR3 has 12 residues. The germline V gene has CDR1 LGHDT and CDR2 YNNKEL (reference sequence). The CDR3 DNA is TGTGCCAGCAGCCAACGGGGCACTGAAGCTTTCTTT. As protein: CASSQRGTEAFF.

This clone was observed once. The chain has TRBV6-4 and TRBJ2-1, with 10 bases aligning to TRBD2. With 7 bases clipped from V and 6 bases from J, the junction kept 6 bases outside the gene matches. The CDR3 is 14 amino acids. From germline, CDR1 is MRHNA and CDR2 SNTAGT. This CDR3 is CASKLAGGSNEQFF. The CDR3 DNA is TGTGCCAGCAAATTAGCGGGAGGTTCCAATGAGCAGTTCTTC.

This clone was seen only once. The rearrangement uses TRBV4-3 and TRBJ2-3; 10 nucleotides agree with TRBD2. The junction had 8 bases not matched to a gene; V was cut back by 0 bases and J by 8 bases. This CDR3 is 16 amino acids long. Germline loops: CDR1 LGHNA, CDR2 YSLEER. The CDR3 spells CASSQESAGGLGTQYF. CDR3 coding DNA: TGCGCCAGCAGCCAAGAGTCAGCGGGGGGGCTCGGTACGCAGTATTTT.

This rearrangement joins TRBV28 to TRBJ2-5; D possibly corresponds to TRBD1 (5 bases). Deletions cut 5 bases from V and 5 bases from J, with 15 bases between. Germline CDR1 is MDHEN and CDR2 is SYDVKM. The CDR3 is 14 amino acids. The chain's CDR3 is CASSRTPRVETQYF. The CDR3 DNA follows: TGTGCCAGCAGTCGGACACCAAGGGTGGAGACCCAGTACTTC.

This clone has only a few counts. Other nucleotide sequences in the sample specify the same CDR3. The chain has TRBV7-9 and TRBJ1-1, with no clear D. The CDR3 totals 14 residues. V lost 1 base to trimming and J lost 1 base, with 7 bases between them. Germline V CDR1 and CDR2: SEHNR, FQNEAQ (reference sequence). The DNA of the CDR3 is TGTGCCAGCAGCTTAGGGACTGCGAACACTGAAGCTTTCTTT. Translation gives CASSLGTANTEAFF.

This chain joins TRBV5-1 and TRBJ2-3; the match to TRBD2 covers 7 bases. Germline V gene lookup returns CDR1 SGHRS and CDR2 YFSETQ. The V segment lost 4 bases and the J segment 2 bases; nucleotides outside the gene matches: 7. The CDR3 runs to 15 residues. The CDR3 DNA sequence: TGCGCCAGCAGCACGGAGCGGGACCCCACAGATACGCAGTATTTT. The encoded protein is CASSTERDPTDTQYF. The variable domain in full, with the rest retrieved from reference TRBV5-1 and TRBJ2-3, is KAGVTQTPRYLIKTRGQQVTLSCSPISGHRSVSWYQQTPGQGLQFLFEYFSETQRNKGNFPGRFSGRQFSNSRSEMNVSTLELGDSALYLCASSTERDPTDTQYFGPGTRLTVL.

This chain links TRBV29-1 with TRBJ2-7, with TRBD2 matching over 10 bases. CDR1 SQVTM and CDR2 ANQGSEA come from the germline V gene. V shed 4 bases, J shed 1 base, and the junction held 7 bases outside the gene matches. This CDR3 comprises 15 residues. In DNA, the CDR3 is TGCAGCGTTGTCGCTAGCGGGAGAAAGTCCTACGAGCAGTACTTC. It is translated as CSVVASGRKSYEQYF.